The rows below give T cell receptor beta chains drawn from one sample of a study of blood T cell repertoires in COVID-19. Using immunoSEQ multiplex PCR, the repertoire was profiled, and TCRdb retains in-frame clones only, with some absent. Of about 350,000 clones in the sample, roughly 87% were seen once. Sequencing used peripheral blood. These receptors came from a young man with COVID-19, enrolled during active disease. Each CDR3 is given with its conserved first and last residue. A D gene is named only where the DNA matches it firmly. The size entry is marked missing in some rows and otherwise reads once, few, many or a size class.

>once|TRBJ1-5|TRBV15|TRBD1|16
TGTGCCACCAGCAGGACGACAGGGATTAGCAATCAGCCCCAGCATTTT
CATSRTTGISNQPQHF
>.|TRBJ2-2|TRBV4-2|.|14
TGTGCCAGCAGCCAAGAGAGGGTCACCGGGGAGCTGTTTTTT
CASSQERVTGELFF
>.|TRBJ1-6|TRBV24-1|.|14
TGTGCCACCAGTTCGGGTAGCTATAATTCACCCCTCCACTTT
CATSSGSYNSPLHF
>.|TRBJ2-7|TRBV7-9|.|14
TGTGCCAGCAGCTTAGTGGGGCAGATTTACGAGCAGTACTTC
CASSLVGQIYEQYF
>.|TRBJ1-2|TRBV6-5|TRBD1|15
TGTGCCAGCAGCCCACCGACAGGGGCTGGCTATGGCTACACCTTC
CASSPPTGAGYGYTF
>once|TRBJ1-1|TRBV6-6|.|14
TGTGCCAGCAGTTACGCAGGGATGAACACTGAAGCTTTCTTT
CASSYAGMNTEAFF
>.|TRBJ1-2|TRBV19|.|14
TGTGCCAGTAGTATGGTTGCAGGCGACTATGGCTACACCTTC
CASSMVAGDYGYTF
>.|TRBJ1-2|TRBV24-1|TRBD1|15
TGTGCCACCAGTGACCCCCGGGGACAGGGCTATGGCTACACCTTC
CATSDPRGQGYGYTF
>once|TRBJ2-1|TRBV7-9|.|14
TGTGCCAGCAGCGACCCTAAGACAGCGAATGAGCAGTTCTTC
CASSDPKTANEQFF
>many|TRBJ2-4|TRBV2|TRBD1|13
TGTGCCAGCGCGGGACAGGGCAGGGACATTCAGTACTTC
CASAGQGRDIQYF
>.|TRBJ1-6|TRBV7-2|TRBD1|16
TGTGCCAGCAGCTTTACGCAGGGGGGCTATAATTCACCCCTCCACTTT
CASSFTQGGYNSPLHF
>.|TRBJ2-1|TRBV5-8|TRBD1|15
TGTGCCAGCAGCTTTTCAGGGGGCTCCTACAATGAGCAGTTCTTC
CASSFSGGSYNEQFF
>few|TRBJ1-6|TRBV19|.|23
TGTGCCAGTAGCTATAGGTCGGAGGGGAATTGGAATCCTTTCAGCTCCTATAATTCACCCCTCCACTTT
CASSYRSEGNWNPFSSYNSPLHF
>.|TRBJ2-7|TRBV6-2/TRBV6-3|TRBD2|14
TGTGCCAGCAGCCGGACTAGCGGGTCCTACGAGCAGTACTTC
CASSRTSGSYEQYF
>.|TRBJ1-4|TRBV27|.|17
TGTGCCAGCAGTTTATCGGGCAGCCTTCCGGTTAATGAAAAACTGTTTTTT
CASSLSGSLPVNEKLFF
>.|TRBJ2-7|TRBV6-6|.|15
TGTGCCAGCAGTTACTGGCGGAAAGGTTCCTACGAGCAGTACTTC
CASSYWRKGSYEQYF
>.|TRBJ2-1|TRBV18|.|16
TGTGCCAGCTCACCCCCACTAGCCTCTCTTTATATTGAGCAGTTCTTC
CASSPPLASLYIEQFF
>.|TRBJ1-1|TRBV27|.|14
TGTGCCAGCAGTTCCTACCGGACAGACACTGAAGCTTTCTTT
CASSSYRTDTEAFF
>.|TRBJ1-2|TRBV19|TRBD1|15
TGTGCCAGTAGTACCCTCCTGGGACAGCCATATGGCTACACCTTC
CASSTLLGQPYGYTF
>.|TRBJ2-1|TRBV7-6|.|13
TGTGCCAGCAGCTTTCAGGGTTCGGATGAGCAGTTCTTC
CASSFQGSDEQFF
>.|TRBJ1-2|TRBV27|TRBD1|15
TGTGCCAGCAGTTTGGGACAGGGGGCCCTTTCGGGCTACACCTTC
CASSLGQGALSGYTF
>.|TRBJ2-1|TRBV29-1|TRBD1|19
TGCAGCGTTAAAAAAAGAACTGGCTGGGACAGGGACTCCTACAATGAGCAGTTCTTC
CSVKKRTGWDRDSYNEQFF
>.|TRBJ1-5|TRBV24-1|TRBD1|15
TGTGCCACCAGTGATTCCAGGGGGGCCAATCAGCCCCAGCATTTT
CATSDSRGANQPQHF
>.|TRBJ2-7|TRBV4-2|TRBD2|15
TGTGCCAGCAGGCTCACAGAGGGACTAGCCTACGAGCAGTACTTC
CASRLTEGLAYEQYF
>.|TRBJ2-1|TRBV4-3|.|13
TGCGCCAGCAGCCAAGGTCTGTACAATGAGCAGTTCTTC
CASSQGLYNEQFF
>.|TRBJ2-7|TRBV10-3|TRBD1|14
TGTGCCATCCGGGGGGACAGGGGGACCTACGAGCAGTACTTC
CAIRGDRGTYEQYF
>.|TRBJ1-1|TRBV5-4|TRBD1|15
TGTGCCAGCAGCGGATCCGGGACAGTGGGGACTGAAGCTTTCTTT
CASSGSGTVGTEAFF
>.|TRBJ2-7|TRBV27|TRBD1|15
TGTGCCAGCAGTTTATTTGGGACAGGGGCCTACGAGCAGTACTTC
CASSLFGTGAYEQYF
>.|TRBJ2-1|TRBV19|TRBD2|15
TGTGCCAGTAGTATACCCGGGAGGGCACTTGATGAGCAGTTCTTC
CASSIPGRALDEQFF
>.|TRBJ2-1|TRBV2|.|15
TGTGCCAGCAACGTACAGGGCCCCTCTTACAATGAGCAGTTCTTC
CASNVQGPSYNEQFF
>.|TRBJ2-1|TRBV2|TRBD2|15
TGTGCCAGCAGACCGACTAGCGGGACATACAATGAGCAGTTCTTC
CASRPTSGTYNEQFF
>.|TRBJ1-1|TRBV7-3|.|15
TGTGCCAGCAGCTCCCTAGGGGTTCCTCACTCGGCTGCTTTCTTT
CASSSLGVPHSAAFF
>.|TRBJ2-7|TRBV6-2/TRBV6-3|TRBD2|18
TGTGCCAGCAGTTACGCCCGACTAGCGGGAGGAAAACAATACGAGCAGTACTTC
CASSYARLAGGKQYEQYF
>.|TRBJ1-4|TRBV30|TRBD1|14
TGTGCCTTGGGACAGGGGGCTTATAATGAAAAACTGTTTTTT
CALGQGAYNEKLFF
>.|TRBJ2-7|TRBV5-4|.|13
TGTGCCAGCAGCCCCGGGAATTCCTACGAGCAGTACTTC
CASSPGNSYEQYF
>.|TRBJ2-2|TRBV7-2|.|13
TGTGCCAGCAGCTTCTCGAACACCGGGGAGCTGTTTTTT
CASSFSNTGELFF
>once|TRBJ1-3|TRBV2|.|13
TGTGCCAGCAGTGAGAAGGAGGAAAACACCATATATTTT
CASSEKEENTIYF
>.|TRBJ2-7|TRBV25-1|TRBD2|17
TGTGCCAGCAGTGAATCTCGCGTAGCGGGAAAATCCTACGAGCAGTACTTC
CASSESRVAGKSYEQYF
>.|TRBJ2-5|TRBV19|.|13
TGTGCCAGTAGTATAGGTAGGGGCGGGACCCAGTACTTC
CASSIGRGGTQYF
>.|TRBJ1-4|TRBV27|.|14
TGTGCCAGCACCCGAAACGGGGGGGGTGAAAAACTGTTTTTT
CASTRNGGGEKLFF
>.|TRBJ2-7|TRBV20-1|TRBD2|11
TGCAGTGGGGAGGGCACCTACGAGCAGTACTTC
CSGEGTYEQYF
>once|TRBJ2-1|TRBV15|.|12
TGTGCCACCTGGGAGCTCTACAATGAGCAGTTCTTC
CATWELYNEQFF
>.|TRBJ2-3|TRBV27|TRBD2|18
TGTGCCAGCAGAGCGGCTAGCGGGGGGATCGTTAGCACAGATACGCAGTATTTT
CASRAASGGIVSTDTQYF
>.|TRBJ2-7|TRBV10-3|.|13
TGTGCCACAAGACTAGACGGGTACTACGAGCAGTACTTC
CATRLDGYYEQYF
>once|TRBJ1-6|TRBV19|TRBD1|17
TGTGCCAGTAATTCGGGGACAGGGAGCTCCTATAATTCACCCCTCCACTTT
CASNSGTGSSYNSPLHF
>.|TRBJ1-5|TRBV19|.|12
TGTGCCAGTAGTCTAAGGGGAGGGCCCCAGCATTTT
CASSLRGGPQHF
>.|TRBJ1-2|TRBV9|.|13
TGTGCCAGCAGCGCGGGGAATCGGTATGGCTACACCTTC
CASSAGNRYGYTF
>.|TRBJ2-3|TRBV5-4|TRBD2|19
TGTGCCAGCAGCCATCCCCCGGGACTAGCGGGGGGGCTGACAGATACGCAGTATTTT
CASSHPPGLAGGLTDTQYF